This T cell receptor (beta chain) comes out of a study of CD8 T cells in Susac syndrome. Note on this clonotype: Its antigen is unidentified.

The germline CDR1 and CDR2 sequences are DFQATT and SNEGSKA (reference sequence). The CDR3 consists of 16 residues. Trimming shortened V by 1 base and J by 4 bases, and 19 bases separated the two germline ends. Random hexamers were used to reverse transcribe the RNA input (0.5 to 1 ug). MiXCR, run by TCRdb on the immunoSEQ multiplex PCR reads, gives a single entry per CDR3 protein. The table has about 140,000 distinct CDR3 sequences, around 94% seen once. Whole-study findings and limits: The number of individuals included in the study's TCR sequencing and HLA analysis was acknowledged as relatively small.

The specimen sequenced was CD8+ T cells from PBMCs. The clonotype was recovered from a human donor in good health. V is TRBV20-1 and J is TRBJ1-2, with unresolved D. The CDR3 bases are TGCAGTGCTAGAGTGGCGGACGCAGGAAACGCCTATGGCTACACCTTC. Translation: CSARVADAGNAYGYTF.